This T cell receptor (beta chain) was identified in a study of long-term antiretroviral therapy in people with HIV. The germline V and J ends were trimmed by 4 bases and 1 base, with 10 bases remaining between them. The CDR3 is made up of 14 amino acids. Germline lookup yields CDR1 MNHEY and CDR2 SVGAGI. Everyone in the study who had HIV was treated in the United States. Prior to DNA extraction, the samples held roughly 1-10 million cryopreserved PBMC. Version v3.0 of the immunoSEQ assay ran at survey level. TCRdb keeps only in-frame clones here, not all; method: immunoSEQ multiplex PCR. The sample yields 30,000 to 35,000 clones, roughly 94% seen once.

This clonotype originated in a woman in her forties or fifties with HIV. J is TRBJ1-1 and V is TRBV6-5; D is unclear. The sequencing used unsorted PBMCs, collected around 5 years after starting antiretroviral therapy. The CDR3 DNA sequence: TGTGCCAGCAGTTTTACCCGGGGGAACACTGAAGCTTTCTTT. Protein product: CASSFTRGNTEAFF.